This TCR beta chain was retrieved from a study of cytomegalovirus exposure and HLA in healthy donors. Study background: The 120 or so validation repertoires were produced on the same platform as the roughly 660 repertoires of the first cohort. This was reported in a later analysis. Study conclusions and caveats: Altogether, 150 or so TCR beta chains were recorded as cytomegalovirus-associated. Usually a TCR sequence was rare, but some public TCRs were found in many donors.

TCRdb's copy holds only in-frame clones and misses some; the assay was immunoSEQ multiplex PCR. The sample shows 200,000 to 300,000 clones, around nine tenths of them seen only once. This CDR3 is 14 amino acids long. After removal of 4 bases from V and 7 bases from J, the junction contained 7 bases not matched to a gene. In germline, CDR1 is SEHNR, CDR2 FQNEAQ (reference sequence). In the case of this clone: What it binds is not known.

The TCR was taken from a man aged 18-30 years in good health and CMV-seronegative. The chain recombines TRBV7-9 with TRBJ2-1, with 7 bases lining up with TRBD2. Sequencing was carried out using PBMCs. CDR3 sequence (DNA): TGTGCCAGCAGCTCCACACTAGCGCCTAATGAGCAGTTCTTC. The encoded protein is CASSSTLAPNEQFF.